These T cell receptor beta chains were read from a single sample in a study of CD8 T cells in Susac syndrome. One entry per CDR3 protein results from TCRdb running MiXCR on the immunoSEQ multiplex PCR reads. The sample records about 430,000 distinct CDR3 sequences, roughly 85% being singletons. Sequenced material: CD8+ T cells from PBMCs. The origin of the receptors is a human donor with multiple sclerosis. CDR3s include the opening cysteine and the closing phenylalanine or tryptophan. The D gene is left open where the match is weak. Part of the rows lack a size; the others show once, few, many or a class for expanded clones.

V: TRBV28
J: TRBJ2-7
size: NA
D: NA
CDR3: CASSLNFLGARVSYEQYF
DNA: TGTGCCAGCAGTTTAAACTTTTTGGGGGCGAGGGTCTCCTACGAGCAGTACTTC

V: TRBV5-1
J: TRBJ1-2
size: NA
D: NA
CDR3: CASSLVLRFGYGYTF
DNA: TGCGCCAGCAGCTTGGTCCTCCGCTTTGGGTATGGCTACACCTTC

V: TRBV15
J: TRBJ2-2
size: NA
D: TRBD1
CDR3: CATSGLDRGDTGELFF
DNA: TGTGCCACCAGCGGTTTGGACAGGGGGGACACCGGGGAGCTGTTTTTT

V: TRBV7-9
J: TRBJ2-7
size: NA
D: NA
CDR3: CASSSGDNVEQYF
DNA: TGTGCCAGCAGCTCCGGGGACAACGTCGAGCAGTACTTC

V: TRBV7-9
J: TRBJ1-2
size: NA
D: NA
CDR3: CASSPGGIYGYTF
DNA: TGTGCCAGCAGCCCGGGGGGGATCTATGGCTACACCTTC

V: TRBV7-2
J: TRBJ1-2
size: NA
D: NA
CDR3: CASSLGAALYTF
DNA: TGTGCCAGCAGCTTAGGGGCAGCCCTGTACACCTTC

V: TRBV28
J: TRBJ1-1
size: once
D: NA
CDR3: CASSFHRANTEAFF
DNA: TGTGCCAGCAGCTTTCACAGGGCGAACACTGAAGCTTTCTTT

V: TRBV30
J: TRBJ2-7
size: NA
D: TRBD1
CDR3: CAWRQTGITYEQYF
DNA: TGTGCCTGGAGACAGACAGGGATAACCTACGAGCAGTACTTC

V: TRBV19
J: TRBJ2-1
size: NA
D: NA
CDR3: CASSIIQGRSEQFF
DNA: TGTGCCAGTAGTATCATCCAGGGTCGTAGTGAGCAGTTCTTC

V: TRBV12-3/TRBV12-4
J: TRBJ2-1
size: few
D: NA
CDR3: CASRRGNEQFF
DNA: TGTGCCAGCAGGAGGGGGAATGAGCAGTTCTTC

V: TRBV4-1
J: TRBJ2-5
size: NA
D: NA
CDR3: CASSQLQGETQYF
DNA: TGCGCCAGCAGCCAACTTCAGGGAGAGACCCAGTACTTC

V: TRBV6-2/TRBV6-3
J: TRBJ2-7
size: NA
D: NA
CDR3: CASRTLSLEGPYEQYF
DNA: TGTGCCAGCAGGACCTTATCCCTGGAGGGCCCCTACGAGCAGTACTTC

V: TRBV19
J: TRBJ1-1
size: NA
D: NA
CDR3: CASSLGEGVNTEAFF
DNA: TGTGCCAGTAGTCTTGGAGAGGGGGTGAACACTGAAGCTTTCTTT

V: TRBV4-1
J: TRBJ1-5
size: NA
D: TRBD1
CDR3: CASSPRGQGVGQPQHF
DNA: TGCGCCAGCAGCCCGAGAGGGCAGGGGGTCGGTCAGCCCCAGCATTTT

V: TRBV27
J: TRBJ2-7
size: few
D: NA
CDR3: CASSPDTPPEQYF
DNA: TGTGCCAGCAGTCCAGACACCCCGCCCGAGCAGTACTTC

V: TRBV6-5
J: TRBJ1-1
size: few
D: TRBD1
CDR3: CASSYDRGTEAFF
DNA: TGTGCCAGCAGTTACGACAGGGGCACTGAAGCTTTCTTT

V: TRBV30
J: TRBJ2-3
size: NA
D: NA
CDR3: CAWKYRARGQSTYTDTQYF
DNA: TGTGCCTGGAAGTACAGGGCCAGGGGCCAATCGACCTACACAGATACGCAGTATTTT

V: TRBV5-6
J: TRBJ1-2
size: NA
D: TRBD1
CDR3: CASSIDRAPLYGYTF
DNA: TGTGCCAGCAGCATAGACAGGGCCCCGCTCTATGGCTACACCTTC

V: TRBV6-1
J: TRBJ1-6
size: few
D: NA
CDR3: CASYSSLGTLHF
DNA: TGTGCCAGCTACTCCAGCCTAGGAACCCTCCACTTT

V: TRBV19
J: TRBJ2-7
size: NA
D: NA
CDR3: CASSVTLSSYEQYF
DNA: TGTGCCAGTAGCGTTACCCTTTCCTCCTACGAGCAGTACTTC

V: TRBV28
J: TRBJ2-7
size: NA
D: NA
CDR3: CASSLNSRRQAFIYEQYF
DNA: TGTGCCAGCAGTTTGAACAGTCGGCGTCAAGCGTTCATCTACGAGCAGTACTTC

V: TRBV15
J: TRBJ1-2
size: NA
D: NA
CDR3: CATSTSGGLLGYTF
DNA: TGTGCCACCAGCACTTCCGGGGGCCTCCTAGGCTACACCTTC

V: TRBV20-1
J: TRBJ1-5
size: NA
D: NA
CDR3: CSASDRTDLNQPQHF
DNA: TGCAGTGCTAGTGATAGGACAGACTTAAATCAGCCCCAGCATTTT

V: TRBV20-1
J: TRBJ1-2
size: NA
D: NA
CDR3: CSARFRQGHYGYTF
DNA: TGCAGTGCTAGATTTCGGCAGGGTCACTATGGCTACACCTTC

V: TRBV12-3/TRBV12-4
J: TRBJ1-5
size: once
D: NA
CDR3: CASSSQGRNQPQHF
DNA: TGTGCCAGCAGTTCACAGGGACGAAATCAGCCCCAGCATTTT

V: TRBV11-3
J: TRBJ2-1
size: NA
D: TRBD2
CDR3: CASSFGAGGSYNEQFF
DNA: TGTGCCAGCAGCTTCGGGGCGGGGGGTTCCTACAATGAGCAGTTCTTC

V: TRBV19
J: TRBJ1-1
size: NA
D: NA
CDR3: CASSVFDSNTEAFF
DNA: TGTGCCAGTAGTGTCTTCGACTCGAACACTGAAGCTTTCTTT

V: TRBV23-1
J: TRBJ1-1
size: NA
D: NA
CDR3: CASSQPWGSLEILHEAFF
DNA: TGCGCCAGCAGTCAACCTTGGGGGTCGTTAGAAATTCTTCATGAAGCTTTCTTT

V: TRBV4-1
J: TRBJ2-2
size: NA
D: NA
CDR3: CASSQGSGGVTGELFF
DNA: TGCGCCAGCAGCCAAGGTTCCGGGGGCGTTACCGGGGAGCTGTTTTTT

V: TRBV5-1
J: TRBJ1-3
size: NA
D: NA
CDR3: CASSLETVDSGNTIYF
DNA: TGCGCCAGCAGCTTGGAGACGGTGGATTCTGGAAACACCATATATTTT

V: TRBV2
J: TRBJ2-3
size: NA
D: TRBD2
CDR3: CASIGLAEADTDTQYF
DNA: TGTGCCAGCATCGGACTAGCGGAAGCCGACACAGATACGCAGTATTTT

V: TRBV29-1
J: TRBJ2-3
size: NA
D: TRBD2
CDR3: CSVVLLTSGLQHTQYF
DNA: TGCAGCGTTGTCCTGTTGACTAGCGGGCTTCAGCATACGCAGTATTTT